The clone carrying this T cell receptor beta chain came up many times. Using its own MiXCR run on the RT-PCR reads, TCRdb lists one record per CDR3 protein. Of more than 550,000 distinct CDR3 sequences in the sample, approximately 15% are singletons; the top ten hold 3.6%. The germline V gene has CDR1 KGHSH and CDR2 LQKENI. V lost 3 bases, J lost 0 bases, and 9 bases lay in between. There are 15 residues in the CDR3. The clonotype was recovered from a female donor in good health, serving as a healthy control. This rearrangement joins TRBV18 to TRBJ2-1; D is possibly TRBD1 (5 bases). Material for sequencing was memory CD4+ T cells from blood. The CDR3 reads CASSPDQGSYNEQFF. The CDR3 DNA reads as TGTGCCAGCTCACCCGATCAGGGCTCCTACAATGAGCAGTTCTTC.